Shown below are 21 T cell receptor beta chains from a single sample sequenced in a study of blood T cells in healthy people across ages. For the second PCR, which ran for roughly 6 to 12 cycles, a sample-barcoded 5' primer and a J-beta primer mix were used. Each CDR3 protein is one row after TCRdb ran MiXCR on the 5' RACE reads. The repertoire holds about 1.8 million distinct CDR3 sequences, with 49% as singletons. Sequencing was done on a sample of blood. The receptors here all came from a middle-aged woman in good health.

This rearrangement joins TRBV20-1 to TRBJ2-3; 8 bases align to TRBD2. CDR3 length: 14 residues. Germline loops: CDR1 DFQATT, CDR2 SNEGSKA (reference sequence). V lost 2 bases to trimming and J lost 8 bases; unmatched junction nucleotides: 9. CDR3 sequence reads: CSARPTVGGGTQYF. The DNA for the CDR3 is TGCAGTGCTAGACCTACCGTCGGGGGGGGTACGCAGTATTTT.

This clonotype has just a few counts. This chain uses TRBV14 with TRBJ2-1; D is unresolved. The CDR3 length is 18 residues. In germline, CDR1 is SGHDN, CDR2 FVKESK. The germline V and J ends were trimmed by 1 base and 0 bases, with 16 bases remaining between them. CDR3 protein: CASSQGPPIGYSYNEQFF. CDR3 sequence (DNA): TGTGCCAGCAGCCAAGGTCCCCCTATCGGGTACTCCTACAATGAGCAGTTCTTC.

The rearrangement uses TRBV7-6 and TRBJ2-3, with 8 positions matching TRBD2. CDR1 is SGHVS and CDR2 is FNYEAQ in the germline V gene. The length of the CDR3 is 16 residues. After removal of 6 bases from V and 1 base from J, the junction contained 9 bases not matched to a gene. The CDR3 sequence: CASSSTPAGGTDTQYF. The DNA for the CDR3 is TGTGCCAGCAGTTCAACCCCAGCGGGGGGCACAGATACGCAGTATTTT.

The chain joins TRBV20-1 to TRBJ1-1; no definite D call. Trimming took off 0 bases at V and 10 bases at J, with 15 bases between the two ends. Germline V gene sequence: CDR1 DFQATT, CDR2 SNEGSKA (reference sequence). This CDR3 region has 13 residues. The CDR3 region is CSARDGSEGRAFF. The CDR3, as DNA: TGCAGTGCTAGAGATGGGTCGGAGGGTAGAGCTTTCTTT.

The V and J genes are TRBV29-1 and TRBJ2-2; 10 bases fit TRBD1. V was pared by 6 bases and J by 6 bases, with 7 bases of the junction left unmatched. CDR1 and CDR2 from the germline V gene are SQVTM and ANQGSEA. The CDR3 length is 14 residues. The CDR3 loop is CSVRGQGIPGELFF. As DNA, the CDR3 is TGCAGCGTGAGGGGACAGGGGATCCCCGGGGAGCTGTTTTTT.

This chain connects TRBV6-2 or TRBV6-3 to TRBJ2-7; 9 bases match TRBD1. V dropped 7 bases and J dropped 0; count of bases not matched to a gene: 4. Germline values: CDR1 MNHEY, CDR2 SVGEGT. The CDR3 sequence is 14 residues long. CDR3 coding DNA: TGTGCCAGCAACCGGGACAGGGACTCCTACGAGCAGTACTTC. Its translation: CASNRDRDSYEQYF.

V usage is TRBV6-1 and J usage is TRBJ2-7; D is uncertain. Looked up from germline, CDR1 is MNHNS and CDR2 is SASEGT. The length of the CDR3 is 14 residues. The V end lost 0 bases, the J end lost 4 bases, and 10 bases lay between the germline ends. CDR3 sequence: CASSEAGYLYEQYF. CDR3 nucleotide sequence: TGTGCCAGCAGTGAAGCTGGGTATTTGTACGAGCAGTACTTC.

The rearrangement links TRBV7-3 to TRBJ2-1; no reliable D call. CDR1 SGHTA and CDR2 FQGTGA come from the germline V gene. Trimming removed 1 base from V and 8 bases from J, with 6 bases in between. The CDR3 is 12 amino acids. The DNA for the CDR3 is TGTGCCAGCAGCTTAAATGGCTATGAGCAGTTCTTC. Protein sequence: CASSLNGYEQFF. Full variable domain (outside the CDR3, taken from reference TRBV7-3 and TRBJ2-1): GAGVSQTPSNKVTEKGKYVELRCDPISGHTALYWYRQSLGQGPEFLIYFQGTGAADDSGLPNDRFFAVRPEGSVSTLKIQRTERGDSAVYLCASSLNGYEQFFGPGTRLTVL.

The V gene is TRBV3-1, the J gene TRBJ2-1; 13 bases line up with TRBD2. Germline V gives CDR1 LGHDT, CDR2 YNNKEL (reference sequence). This CDR3 comprises 16 residues. V lost 4 bases to trimming and J lost 7 bases; unmatched junction nucleotides: 7. CDR3 nucleotide sequence: TGTGCCAGCAGCCGAGAACTAGCGGGGGGGCGGAATGAGCAGTTCTTC. It is translated as CASSRELAGGRNEQFF.

This clonotype was seen more than once but under ten times. The CDR3 sequence: CASSLTGQGAYEQFF. In nucleotides, the CDR3 is TGTGCCAGCAGCTTAACCGGGCAGGGGGCCTATGAGCAGTTCTTC. V usage is TRBV7-3 and J usage is TRBJ2-1; 8 bases are a match to TRBD1. This CDR3 spans 15 amino acids. With 0 bases clipped from V and 8 bases from J, the junction kept 6 bases outside the gene matches. In germline, CDR1 is SGHTA, CDR2 FQGTGA.

This sequence joins TRBV5-1 and TRBJ1-2, with D possibly matching TRBD1 (6 bases). The CDR3 covers 14 residues. V lost 0 bases to trimming and J lost 6 bases, with 12 bases between them. Germline V gene lookup returns CDR1 SGHRS and CDR2 YFSETQ. The CDR3 loop is CASSLDSGEDGYTF. The DNA for the CDR3 is TGCGCCAGCAGCTTGGATTCAGGGGAGGATGGCTACACCTTC.

The chain has TRBV10-3 and TRBJ2-1, with D possibly being TRBD2 (5 bases). CDR3 length: 18 amino acids. Deletions cut 7 bases from V and 0 bases from J, with 22 bases between. Germline CDR1 and CDR2: ENHRY and SYGVKD. CDR3: CAITLNPLGASSYNEQFF. CDR3 nucleotide sequence: TGTGCCATCACCCTCAACCCTTTGGGAGCGTCCTCCTACAATGAGCAGTTCTTC.

This rearrangement joins TRBV6-1 to TRBJ1-4; TRBD1 might be the D (5 bases). CDR3 length equals 15 residues. Trimming removed 5 bases from V and 3 bases from J, with 13 bases in between. Germline assignment: CDR1 MNHNS and CDR2 SASEGT. CDR3 bases: TGTGCCAGCAGTAGCTTATCAGGGTCTAATGAAAAACTGTTTTTT. Protein sequence: CASSSLSGSNEKLFF.

V usage is TRBV4-2 and J usage is TRBJ2-5, with D perhaps matching TRBD2 (6 bases). V was trimmed by 3 bases and J by 5 bases, leaving 19 bases between them. This CDR3 has 16 amino acids. CDR1 LGHNA and CDR2 YNFKEQ come from the germline V gene. The CDR3 spells CASSHPCCGGRETQYF. As DNA, the CDR3 is TGTGCCAGCAGCCACCCATGCTGTGGGGGGAGGGAGACCCAGTACTTC.

The V call is TRBV27, the J call TRBJ1-4, with 7 bases matching TRBD1. Germline V gives CDR1 MNHEY, CDR2 SMNVEV (reference sequence). The CDR3 consists of 18 residues. After removal of 0 bases from V and 7 bases from J, the junction contained 14 bases not matched to a gene. The CDR3 here is CASSLSIGSTGRREKLFF. Here the CDR3 DNA reads TGTGCCAGCAGTTTATCGATAGGGTCGACAGGGAGGCGTGAAAAACTGTTTTTT.

The chain joins TRBV11-2 to TRBJ1-2; 7 bases are shared with TRBD1. The V gene end was trimmed by 5 bases and the J gene end by 2 bases; junction bases not matched to a gene: 8. There are 15 residues in the CDR3. Germline V gives CDR1 SGHAT, CDR2 FQNNGV. DNA for the CDR3: TGTGCCAGCAGCCGAACGGACAGGTACAACTATGGCTACACCTTC. It is translated as CASSRTDRYNYGYTF. Based on the CDR3 plus reference TRBV11-2 and TRBJ1-2, the full variable domain is EAGVAQSPRYKIIEKRQSVAFWCNPISGHATLYWYQQILGQGPKLLIQFQNNGVVDDSQLPKDRFSAERLKGVDSTLKIQPAKLEDSAVYLCASSRTDRYNYGYTFGSGTRLTVV.

V gene TRBV28 combines with J gene TRBJ1-1; D may be TRBD1 (6 bases). Trimming shortened V by 7 bases and J by 4 bases, and 19 bases separated the two germline ends. This CDR3 is built from 15 residues. Germline CDR1 reads MDHEN; CDR2 reads SYDVKM. The CDR3 region is CASNDFRGVGTEAFF. The DNA for the CDR3 is TGTGCCAGCAACGATTTCAGGGGAGTGGGCACTGAAGCTTTCTTT.

The chain uses TRBV5-1 and TRBJ2-5; TRBD1 matches 8 bases. Trimming cost V 0 bases and J 4 bases; bases outside gene matches: 8. The CDR3 is 16 residues long. The germline V gene encodes CDR1 SGHRS and CDR2 YFSETQ. CDR3 sequence: CASSLADRGRRETQYF. CDR3 in DNA: TGCGCCAGCAGCTTGGCCGACAGGGGAAGGAGAGAGACCCAGTACTTC. Looking up the rest from reference TRBV5-1 and TRBJ2-5 gives the full variable domain: KAGVTQTPRYLIKTRGQQVTLSCSPISGHRSVSWYQQTPGQGLQFLFEYFSETQRNKGNFPGRFSGRQFSNSRSEMNVSTLELGDSALYLCASSLADRGRRETQYFGPGTRLLVL.

A few counts support this clonotype. The chain is built from TRBV7-2 and TRBJ2-1; D is ambiguous. The CDR3 has 17 amino acids. Trimming pared 0 bases from V and 7 bases from J, leaving 19 bases between. Germline V lookup: CDR1 SGHTA, CDR2 FQGNSA. The CDR3 here is CASSLALTDSTENEQFF. CDR3 DNA sequence: TGTGCCAGCAGCTTAGCTCTGACGGATTCTACGGAGAATGAGCAGTTCTTC.

The chain recombines TRBV29-1 with TRBJ1-1; D unclear. V dropped 4 bases and J dropped 1 base, with 16 bases sitting between them. Germline V CDR1 and CDR2: SQVTM, ANQGSEA. The CDR3 is 15 residues long. The CDR3, as DNA: TGCAGCGTTGCCTCATACCAAATGAGGAACACTGAAGCTTTCTTT. Amino acid sequence: CSVASYQMRNTEAFF.

This rearrangement joins TRBV5-6 to TRBJ2-1, with no clear D. V lost 3 bases to trimming and J lost 3 bases, with 4 bases between them. CDR1 and CDR2 (germline): SGHDT, YYEEEE. The CDR3 extends over 12 amino acids. CDR3 protein: CASSSYYNEQFF. The CDR3 bases are TGTGCCAGCAGCTCGTACTACAATGAGCAGTTCTTC. Looking up the rest from reference TRBV5-6 and TRBJ2-1 gives the full variable domain: DAGVTQSPTHLIKTRGQQVTLRCSPKSGHDTVSWYQQALGQGPQFIFQYYEEEERQRGNFPDRFSGHQFPNYSSELNVNALLLGDSALYLCASSSYYNEQFFGPGTRLTVL.